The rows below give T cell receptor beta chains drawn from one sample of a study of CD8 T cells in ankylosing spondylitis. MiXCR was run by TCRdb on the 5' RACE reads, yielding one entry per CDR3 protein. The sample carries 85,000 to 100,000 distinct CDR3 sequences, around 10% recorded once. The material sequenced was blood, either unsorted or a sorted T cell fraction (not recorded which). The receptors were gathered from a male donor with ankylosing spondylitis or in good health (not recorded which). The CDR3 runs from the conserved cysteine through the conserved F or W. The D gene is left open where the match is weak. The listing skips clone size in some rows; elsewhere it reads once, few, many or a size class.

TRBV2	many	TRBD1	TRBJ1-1	TGTGCCAGCAGTGACCGTTCCAGGGGGCAGGGGAACACTGAAGCTTTCTTT	CASSDRSRGQGNTEAFF
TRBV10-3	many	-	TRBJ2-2	TGTGCCACCGGGATCCCTATGGGGGAGCTGTTTTTT	CATGIPMGELFF
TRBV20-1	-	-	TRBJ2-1	TGCAGGGCTCAGGCTCCGGGCACGGTACTAAGAGCCCACAATGAGCAGTTCTTC	CRAQAPGTVLRAHNEQFF
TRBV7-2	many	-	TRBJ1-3	TGTGCCAGCAGCTTAGAGGGCAGCAGCTCTGGAAACACCATATATTTT	CASSLEGSSSGNTIYF
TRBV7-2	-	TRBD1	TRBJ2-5	TGTGCCAGCAGCTTGACAGGGACGGGGGAGACCCAGTACTTC	CASSLTGTGETQYF
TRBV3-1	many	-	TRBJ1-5	TGTGCCAGCAGCCAAGGTTACAATCAGCCCCAGCATTTT	CASSQGYNQPQHF
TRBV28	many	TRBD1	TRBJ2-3	TGTGCCAGCAAGGACAGGGGGCGAAAATTCACAGATACGCAGTATTTT	CASKDRGRKFTDTQYF
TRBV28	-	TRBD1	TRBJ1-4	TGTGCCAGCAGTTCACTTCTCCCACGGGACAGAACTAATGAAAAACTGTTTTTT	CASSSLLPRDRTNEKLFF
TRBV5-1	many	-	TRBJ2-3	TGCGCCAGCAACCTGGGCAAAGGGACGCGGACAGATACGCAGTATTTT	CASNLGKGTRTDTQYF
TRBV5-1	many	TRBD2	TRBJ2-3	TGCGCCAGCAGCGGACGACTAGCGGGAAACACAGATACGCAGTATTTT	CASSGRLAGNTDTQYF
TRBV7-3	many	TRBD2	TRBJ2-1	TGTGCCAGCAGCTTGGAGCGGGGGGGCTTAGATGAGCAGTTCTTC	CASSLERGGLDEQFF
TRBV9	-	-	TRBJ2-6	TGTGCCAGCAGCGTAGGGGTTCCGGGGCCGGGCTCTGGGGCCAACGTCCTGACTTTC	CASSVGVPGPGSGANVLTF
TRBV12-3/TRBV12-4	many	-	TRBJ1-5	TGTGCCAGCAGCCTGGGACGGAATAGCAATCAGCCCCAGCATTTT	CASSLGRNSNQPQHF
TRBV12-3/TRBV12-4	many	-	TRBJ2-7	TGTGCCAGCAGTCGCGGTTGGGAGCAGTACTTC	CASSRGWEQYF
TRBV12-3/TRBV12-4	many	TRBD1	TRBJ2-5	TGTGCCAGCGGAAGACAGGGGGCATCGGAGACCCAGTACTTC	CASGRQGASETQYF
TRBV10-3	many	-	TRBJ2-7	TGTGCCACCCGATTTGATTCCTACGAGCAGTACTTC	CATRFDSYEQYF
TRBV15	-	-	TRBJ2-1	TGTGCCACCAACGCAGCGAAACAGGTCTCCTCCTACAATGAGCAGTTCTTC	CATNAAKQVSSYNEQFF
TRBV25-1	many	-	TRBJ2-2	TGTGCCAGCAGAAGGGGCGCGGCCGGGGAGCTGTTTTTT	CASRRGAAGELFF
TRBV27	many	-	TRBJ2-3	TGTGCCAGCAGTTTATTAGGGTCAGATACGCAGTATTTT	CASSLLGSDTQYF
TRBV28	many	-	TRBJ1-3	TGTGCCAGCAGCCAACCGACAACAAGAAACACCATATATTTT	CASSQPTTRNTIYF
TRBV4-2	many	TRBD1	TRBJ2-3	TGTGCCAGCAGCCCACAGGGGGCGCTGAGCACAGATACGCAGTATTTT	CASSPQGALSTDTQYF
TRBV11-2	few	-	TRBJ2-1	TGTGCCAGCAGCTCTACCAAGGGCAGGGCAAGCTTTGGTGAGCAGTTCTTC	CASSSTKGRASFGEQFF
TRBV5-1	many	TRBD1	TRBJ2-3	TGCGCCAGCAGCTTGGTAGTGAGGTCTTGGGACAGGCGCACAGATACGCAGTATTTT	CASSLVVRSWDRRTDTQYF
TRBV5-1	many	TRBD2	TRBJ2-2	TGCGCCAGCAGCTCTGGACTAGCGGGGGATGCCGGGGAGCTGTTTTTT	CASSSGLAGDAGELFF
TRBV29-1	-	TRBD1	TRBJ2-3	TGCAGCGTTGATCCCGGGACAGGGGGCACAGATACGCAGTATTTT	CSVDPGTGGTDTQYF
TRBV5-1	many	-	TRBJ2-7	TGCGCCAGCAGCTTGGGATTCCAGGGGGGTTCCTACGAGCAGTACTTC	CASSLGFQGGSYEQYF
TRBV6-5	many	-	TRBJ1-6	TGTGCCAGCAGTTACTCGAATACAGGGATGAATTCACCCCTCCACTTT	CASSYSNTGMNSPLHF
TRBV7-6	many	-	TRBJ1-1	TGTGCCAGCAGCTTAGGGGTCGCGGGAGAGGGTGAAGCTTTCTTT	CASSLGVAGEGEAFF
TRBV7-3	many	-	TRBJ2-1	TGTGCCAGCAGCTTACGACGGAGCTCCTACAATGAGCAGTTCTTC	CASSLRRSSYNEQFF
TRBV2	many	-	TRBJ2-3	TGTGCCAGCAGCCCCCAAGGGGGGCTAGATTCAGATACGCAGTATTTT	CASSPQGGLDSDTQYF
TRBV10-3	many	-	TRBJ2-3	TGTGCCATCAGCCAGGTTAGGGATACGCAGTATTTT	CAISQVRDTQYF
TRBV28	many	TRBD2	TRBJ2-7	TGTGCCAGCAGTGAGAGCGGGGTTAAGGACGAGCAGTACTTC	CASSESGVKDEQYF
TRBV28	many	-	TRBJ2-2	TGTGCCAGCACGCGGGGAATTCGGACCGGGGAGCTGTTTTTT	CASTRGIRTGELFF
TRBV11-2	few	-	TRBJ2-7	TGTGCCAGCAGCTTAGGGGACGTCAGATACGAGCAGTACTTC	CASSLGDVRYEQYF
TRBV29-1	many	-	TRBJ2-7	TGCAGCGTTGAATTGGCAGGGGCTTACGAGCAGTACTTC	CSVELAGAYEQYF
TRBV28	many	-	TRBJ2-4	TGTGCCAGCAGTTTAAACAGGGCAGGGAACATTCAGTACTTC	CASSLNRAGNIQYF
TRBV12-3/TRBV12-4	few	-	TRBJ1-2	TGTGCCAGCAGTGTACTTCTGGTCTATGGCTACACCTTC	CASSVLLVYGYTF
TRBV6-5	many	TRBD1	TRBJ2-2	TGTGCCAGCAGTTACACTCCAGACAGGGGAATCGGGGAGCTGTTTTTT	CASSYTPDRGIGELFF
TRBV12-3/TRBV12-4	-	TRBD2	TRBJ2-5	TGTGCCAGCAGTTCCGGGACTAGCGGTATACCCGTCCTCACCCAAGAGACCCAGTACTTC	CASSSGTSGIPVLTQETQYF
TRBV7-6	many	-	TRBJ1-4	TGTGCCAGCAGCTTAGCCACGGGACGTAATGAAAAACTGTTTTTT	CASSLATGRNEKLFF
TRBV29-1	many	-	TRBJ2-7	TGCAGCGTTGAAAGTACAGGGGGAGGGTACGAGCAGTACTTC	CSVESTGGGYEQYF
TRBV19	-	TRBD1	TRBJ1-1	TGTGCCAGTAGGGAGGTCTCCCGGGACAGGGGATTCTCGACGCCGAACACTGAAGCTTTCTTT	CASREVSRDRGFSTPNTEAFF
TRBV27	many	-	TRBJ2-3	TGTGCCAGCAGTTACTACCAGAGGAGCGTTAGCCCAGATACGCAGTATTTT	CASSYYQRSVSPDTQYF
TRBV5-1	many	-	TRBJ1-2	TGCGCCAGCAGCTCCTCGACAGACTATGGCTACACCTTC	CASSSSTDYGYTF
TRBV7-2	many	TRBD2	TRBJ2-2	TGTGCCAGCAGCTTAGGGATAGCGGGGGGGAACACCGGGGAGCTGTTTTTT	CASSLGIAGGNTGELFF
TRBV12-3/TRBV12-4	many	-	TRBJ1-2	TGTGCCAGCAGTTTCAGGGAGGGGTCGTACGGCTACACCTTC	CASSFREGSYGYTF